Included here is one T cell receptor (beta chain) sequence, with context. Germline V CDR1 and CDR2: SGHTA, FQGNSA. Trimming stripped 5 bases from V and 2 bases from J, with 14 bases between. The CDR3 runs to 15 residues. The data belong to a study of blood T cell repertoires in COVID-19. Data came from immunoSEQ multiplex PCR; TCRdb stores just in-frame clones and leaves some out. The table records some 130,000 clones, roughly 81% of them present only once. This sequence joins TRBV7-2 and TRBJ2-3, with D tentatively TRBD2 (5 bases). The source material was peripheral blood. The origin of this receptor is a human donor in a cohort sampled during active COVID-19. In DNA form, the CDR3 reads TGTGCCAGCAGCATCGCACTAGGAGCCACAGATACGCAGTATTTT. Residues: CASSIALGATDTQYF. Using reference TRBV7-2 and TRBJ2-3 for the parts outside the CDR3, the full variable domain is GAGVSQSPSNKVTEKGKDVELRCDPISGHTALYWYRQSLGQGLEFLIYFQGNSAPDKSGLPSDRFSAERTGGSVSTLTIQRTQQEDSAVYLCASSIALGATDTQYFGPGTRLTVL.